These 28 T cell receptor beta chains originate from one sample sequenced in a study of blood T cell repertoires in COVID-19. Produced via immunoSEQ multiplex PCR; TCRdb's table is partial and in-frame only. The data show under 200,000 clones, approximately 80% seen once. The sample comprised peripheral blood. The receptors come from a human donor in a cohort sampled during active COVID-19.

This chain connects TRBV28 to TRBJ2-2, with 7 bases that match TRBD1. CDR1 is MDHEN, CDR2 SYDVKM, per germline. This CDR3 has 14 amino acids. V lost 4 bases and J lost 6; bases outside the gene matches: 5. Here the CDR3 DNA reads TGTGCCAGCAGTTCGGGACAGTCGCCCGGGGAGCTGTTTTTT. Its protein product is CASSSGQSPGELFF.

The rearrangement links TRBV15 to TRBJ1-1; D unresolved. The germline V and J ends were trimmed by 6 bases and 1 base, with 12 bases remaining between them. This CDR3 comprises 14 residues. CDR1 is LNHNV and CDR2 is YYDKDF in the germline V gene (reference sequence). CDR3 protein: CATSHGGRNTEAFF. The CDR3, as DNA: TGTGCCACCAGTCACGGAGGAAGGAACACTGAAGCTTTCTTT.

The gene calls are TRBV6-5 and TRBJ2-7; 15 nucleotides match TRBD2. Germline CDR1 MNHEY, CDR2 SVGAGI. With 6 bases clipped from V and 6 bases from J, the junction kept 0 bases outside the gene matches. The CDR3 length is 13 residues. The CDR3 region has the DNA TGTGCCAGCAGGGGACTAGCGGGAGGCGAGCAGTACTTC. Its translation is CASRGLAGGEQYF.

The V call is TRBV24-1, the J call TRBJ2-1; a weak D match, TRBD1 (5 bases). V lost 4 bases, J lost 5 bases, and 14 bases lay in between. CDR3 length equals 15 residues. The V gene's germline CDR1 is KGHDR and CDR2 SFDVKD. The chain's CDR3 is CATSDVDRPNNEQFF. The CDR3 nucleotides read TGTGCCACCAGTGACGTAGACAGACCCAACAATGAGCAGTTCTTC.

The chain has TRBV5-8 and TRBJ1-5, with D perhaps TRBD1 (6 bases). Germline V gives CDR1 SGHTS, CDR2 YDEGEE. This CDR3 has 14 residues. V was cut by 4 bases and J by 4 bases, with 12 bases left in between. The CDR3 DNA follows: TGTGCCAGCAGCACCAGACAGGTTAATCAGCCCCAGCATTTT. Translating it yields CASSTRQVNQPQHF. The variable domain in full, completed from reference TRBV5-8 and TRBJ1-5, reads EAGVTQSPTHLIKTRGQQATLRCSPISGHTSVYWYQQALGLGLQFLLWYDEGEERNRGNFPPRFSGRQFPNYSSELNVNALELEDSALYLCASSTRQVNQPQHFGDGTRLSIL.

CDR3 sequence: CASRQGASYEQYF. CDR3 DNA sequence: TGTGCCAGCAGGCAGGGGGCATCCTACGAGCAGTACTTC. The chain is built from TRBV7-9 and TRBJ2-7; TRBD1 matches 8 bases. V dropped 6 bases and J dropped 1; count of bases not matched to a gene: 2. The CDR3 is 13 amino acids. Per germline, CDR1 SEHNR and CDR2 FQNEAQ (reference sequence).

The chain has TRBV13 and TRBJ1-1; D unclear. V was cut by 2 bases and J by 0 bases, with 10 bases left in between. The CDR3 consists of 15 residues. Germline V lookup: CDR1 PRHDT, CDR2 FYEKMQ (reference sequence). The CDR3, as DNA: TGTGCCAGCAGCTTAAGCGAGTACATGAACACTGAAGCTTTCTTT. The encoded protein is CASSLSEYMNTEAFF. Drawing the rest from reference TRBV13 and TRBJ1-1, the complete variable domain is AAGVIQSPRHLIKEKRETATLKCYPIPRHDTVYWYQQGPGQDPQFLISFYEKMQSDKGSIPDRFSAQQFSDYHSELNMSSLELGDSALYFCASSLSEYMNTEAFFGQGTRLTVV.

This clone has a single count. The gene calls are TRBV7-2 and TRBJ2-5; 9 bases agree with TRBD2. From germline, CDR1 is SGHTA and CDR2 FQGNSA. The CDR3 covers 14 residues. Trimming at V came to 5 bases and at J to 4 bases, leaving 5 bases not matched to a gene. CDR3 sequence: CASSTGLATETQYF. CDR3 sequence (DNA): TGTGCCAGCAGCACGGGACTAGCAACAGAGACCCAGTACTTC.

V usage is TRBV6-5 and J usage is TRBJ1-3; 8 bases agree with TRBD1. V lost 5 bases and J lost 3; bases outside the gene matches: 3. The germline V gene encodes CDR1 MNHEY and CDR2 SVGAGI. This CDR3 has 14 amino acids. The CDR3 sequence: CASSPGGFGNTIYF. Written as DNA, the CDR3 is TGTGCCAGCAGTCCAGGGGGCTTTGGAAACACCATATATTTT.

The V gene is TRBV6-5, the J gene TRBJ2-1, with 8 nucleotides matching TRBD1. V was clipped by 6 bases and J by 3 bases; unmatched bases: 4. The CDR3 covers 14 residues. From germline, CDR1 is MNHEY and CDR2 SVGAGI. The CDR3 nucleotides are TGTGCCAGCAGGCACGGACAGGGCTACAATGAGCAGTTCTTC. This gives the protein CASRHGQGYNEQFF.

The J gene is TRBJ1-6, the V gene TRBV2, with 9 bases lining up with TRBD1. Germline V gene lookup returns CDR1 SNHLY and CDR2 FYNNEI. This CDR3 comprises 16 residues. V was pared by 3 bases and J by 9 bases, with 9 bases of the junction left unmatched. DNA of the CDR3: TGTGCCAGCAGTGACGGGTACAGGGGGCGTGGTTCACCCCTCCACTTT. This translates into CASSDGYRGRGSPLHF.

This CDR3 reads CASRTVGGAGNTIYF. CDR3 DNA sequence: TGTGCCAGCAGGACGGTAGGGGGAGCTGGAAACACCATATATTTT. The V and J genes are TRBV6-5 and TRBJ1-3, with a weak D call TRBD1 (6 bases). Deletions cut 6 bases from V and 2 bases from J, with 14 bases between. CDR3 length: 15 residues. Per the germline V gene, CDR1 is MNHEY and CDR2 is SVGAGI.

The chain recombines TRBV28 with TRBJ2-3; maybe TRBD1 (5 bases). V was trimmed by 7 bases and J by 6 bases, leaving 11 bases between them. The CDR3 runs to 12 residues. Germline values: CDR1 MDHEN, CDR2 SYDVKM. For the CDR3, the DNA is TGTGCCAGCACCTTGAACAGGGATACGCAGTATTTT. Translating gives CASTLNRDTQYF.

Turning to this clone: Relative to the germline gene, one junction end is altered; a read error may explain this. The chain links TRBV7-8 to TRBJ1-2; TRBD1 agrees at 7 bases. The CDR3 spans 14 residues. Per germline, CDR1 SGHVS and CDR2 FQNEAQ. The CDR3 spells CASTLGTANYGYTF. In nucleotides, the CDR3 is TGTGCCAGCACCTTAGGGACAGCTAACTATGGCTACACCTTC.

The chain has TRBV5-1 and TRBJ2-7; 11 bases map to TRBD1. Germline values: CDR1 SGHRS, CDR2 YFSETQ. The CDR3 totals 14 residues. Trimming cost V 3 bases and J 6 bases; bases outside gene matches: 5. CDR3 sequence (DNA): TGCGCCAGCAGCTGGGGACAGGGGGTTGGCGAGCAGTACTTC. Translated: CASSWGQGVGEQYF.

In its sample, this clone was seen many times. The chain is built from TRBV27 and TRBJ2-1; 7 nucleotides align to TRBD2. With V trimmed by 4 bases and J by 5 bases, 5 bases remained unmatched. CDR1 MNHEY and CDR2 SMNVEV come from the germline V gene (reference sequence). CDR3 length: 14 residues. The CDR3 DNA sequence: TGTGCCAGCAGTTGGGGGGGGAGAAACAATGAGCAGTTCTTC. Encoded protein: CASSWGGRNNEQFF.

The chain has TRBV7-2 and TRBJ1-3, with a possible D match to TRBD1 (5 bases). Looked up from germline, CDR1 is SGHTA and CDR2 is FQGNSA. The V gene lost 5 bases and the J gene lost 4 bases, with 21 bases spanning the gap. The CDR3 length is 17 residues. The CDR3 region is CASSPSGRRVAGNTIYF. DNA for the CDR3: TGTGCCAGCAGCCCAAGTGGCCGCAGGGTAGCCGGAAACACCATATATTTT.

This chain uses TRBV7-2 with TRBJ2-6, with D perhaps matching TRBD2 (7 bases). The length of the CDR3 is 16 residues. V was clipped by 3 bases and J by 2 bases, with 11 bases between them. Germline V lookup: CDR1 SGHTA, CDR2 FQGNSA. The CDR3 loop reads CASSFGGLAGANVLTF. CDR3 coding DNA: TGTGCCAGCAGCTTCGGGGGGCTGGCTGGGGCCAACGTCCTGACTTTC. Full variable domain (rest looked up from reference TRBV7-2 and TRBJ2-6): GAGVSQSPSNKVTEKGKDVELRCDPISGHTALYWYRQSLGQGLEFLIYFQGNSAPDKSGLPSDRFSAERTGGSVSTLTIQRTQQEDSAVYLCASSFGGLAGANVLTFGAGSRLTVL.

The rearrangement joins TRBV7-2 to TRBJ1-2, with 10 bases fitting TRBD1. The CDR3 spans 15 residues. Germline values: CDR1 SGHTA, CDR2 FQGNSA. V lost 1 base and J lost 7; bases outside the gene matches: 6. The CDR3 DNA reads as TGTGCCAGCAGCTTAGGTCCCTGGACAGGGGGTGGCTACACCTTC. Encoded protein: CASSLGPWTGGGYTF.

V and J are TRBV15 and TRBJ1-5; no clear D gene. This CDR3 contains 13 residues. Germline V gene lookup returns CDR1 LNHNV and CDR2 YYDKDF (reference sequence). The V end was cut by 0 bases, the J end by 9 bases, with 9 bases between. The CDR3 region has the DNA TGTGCCACCAGCAGAGATCTGTCAGGGCCCCAGCATTTT. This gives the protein CATSRDLSGPQHF.

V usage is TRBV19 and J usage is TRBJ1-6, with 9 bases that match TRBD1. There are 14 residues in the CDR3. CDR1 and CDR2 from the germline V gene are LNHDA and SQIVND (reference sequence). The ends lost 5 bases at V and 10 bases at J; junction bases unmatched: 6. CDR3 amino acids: CASSLRQGGSPLHF. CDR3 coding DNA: TGTGCCAGTAGTCTCCGACAGGGGGGATCACCCCTCCACTTT.

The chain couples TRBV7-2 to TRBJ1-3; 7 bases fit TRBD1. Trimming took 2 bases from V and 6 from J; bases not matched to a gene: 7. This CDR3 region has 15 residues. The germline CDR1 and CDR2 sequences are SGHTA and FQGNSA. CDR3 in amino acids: CASSLFNRGENTIYF. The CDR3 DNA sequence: TGTGCCAGCAGCTTATTTAACAGGGGAGAAAACACCATATATTTT.

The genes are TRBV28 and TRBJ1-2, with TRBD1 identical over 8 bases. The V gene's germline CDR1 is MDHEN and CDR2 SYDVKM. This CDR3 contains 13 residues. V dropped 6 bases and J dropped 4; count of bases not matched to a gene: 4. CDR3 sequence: CASRQGGGYGYTF. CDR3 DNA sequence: TGTGCCAGCAGACAGGGGGGCGGCTATGGCTACACCTTC.

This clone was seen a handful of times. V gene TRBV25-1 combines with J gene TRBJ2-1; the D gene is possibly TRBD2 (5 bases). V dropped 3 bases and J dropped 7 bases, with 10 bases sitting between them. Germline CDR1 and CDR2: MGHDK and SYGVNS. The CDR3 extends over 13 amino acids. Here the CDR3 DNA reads TGTGCCAGCAGTGACACTCGGGGAAATGAGCAGTTCTTC. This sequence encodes CASSDTRGNEQFF.

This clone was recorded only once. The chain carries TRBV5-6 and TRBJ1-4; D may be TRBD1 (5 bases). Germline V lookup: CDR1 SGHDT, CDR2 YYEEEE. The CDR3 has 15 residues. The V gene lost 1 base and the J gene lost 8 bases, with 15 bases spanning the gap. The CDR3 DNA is TGTGCCAGCAGCTTGTATCAGGGATGGGTCGAAAAACTGTTTTTT. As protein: CASSLYQGWVEKLFF.

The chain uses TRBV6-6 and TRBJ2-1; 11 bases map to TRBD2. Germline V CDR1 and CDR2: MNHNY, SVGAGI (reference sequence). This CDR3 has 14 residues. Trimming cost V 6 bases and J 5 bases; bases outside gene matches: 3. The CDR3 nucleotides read TGTGCCAGCAGATCTAGCGGGAGGAACAATGAGCAGTTCTTC. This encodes CASRSSGRNNEQFF.

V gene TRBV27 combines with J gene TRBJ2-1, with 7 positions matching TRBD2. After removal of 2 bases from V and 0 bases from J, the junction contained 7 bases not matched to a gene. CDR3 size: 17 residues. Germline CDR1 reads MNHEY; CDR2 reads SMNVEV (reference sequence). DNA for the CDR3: TGTGCCAGCAGTTTAGTCGGGAGGTTCAACTCCTACAATGAGCAGTTCTTC. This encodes CASSLVGRFNSYNEQFF.

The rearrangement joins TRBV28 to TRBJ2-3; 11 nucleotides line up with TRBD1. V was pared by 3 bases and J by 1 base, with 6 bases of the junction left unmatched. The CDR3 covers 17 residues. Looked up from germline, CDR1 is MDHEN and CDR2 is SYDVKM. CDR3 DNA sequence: TGTGCCAGCAGTTTTCCCGGACAGGGGGCGGGCACAGATACGCAGTATTTT. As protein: CASSFPGQGAGTDTQYF.